These 8 T cell receptor beta chains were all obtained from the same sample, sequenced in a study of cytomegalovirus exposure and HLA in healthy donors. With 60 Vbeta and 13 Jbeta primers, the PCR was carried out. Data came from immunoSEQ multiplex PCR; TCRdb stores just in-frame clones and leaves some out. Of 200,000 to 250,000 clones listed, over 80% are singletons. The specimen was PBMCs. The receptor source for this set is a woman between 40 and 55 years old in good health and CMV-seropositive.

The chain links TRBV7-3 to TRBJ2-3; 7 bases are a match to TRBD1. Germline-derived CDR1 and CDR2 are SGHTA and FQGTGA. CDR3 size: 15 residues. J was trimmed by 0 bases and V by 6 bases; bases with no gene match: 6. As DNA, the CDR3 is TGTGCCAGCAGAGTAGGGGGCCTTAGCACAGATACGCAGTATTTT. Amino acids: CASRVGGLSTDTQYF.

The V and J genes are TRBV12-5 and TRBJ2-7, with D possibly TRBD1 on 6 matching bases. The CDR3 is 14 residues long. The germline CDR1 and CDR2 sequences are LGHNT and FRNRAP. Trimming took 5 bases from V and 7 from J, leaving 18 bases between them. For the CDR3, the DNA is TGTGCTAGTGGTCTTAGGCCCGAAGGGGGAGAGCAGTACTTC. The encoded protein is CASGLRPEGGEQYF.

V gene TRBV7-8 combines with J gene TRBJ2-7, with 7 bases identical to TRBD2. Losses at the gene ends were 1 base for V and 2 bases for J; bases not matched to a gene: 11. Germline CDR1 and CDR2: SGHVS and FQNEAQ. The CDR3 has 17 residues. CDR3 DNA sequence: TGTGCCAGCAGCTTAGGTGGTCGGGGCGGGAGCACCTACGAGCAGTACTTC. It is translated as CASSLGGRGGSTYEQYF.

The rearrangement joins TRBV4-1 to TRBJ1-1; D call uncertain. V was cut by 4 bases and J by 0 bases, with 12 bases left in between. Germline lookup yields CDR1 MGHRA and CDR2 YSYEKL. The CDR3 totals 15 residues. The CDR3 loop is CASSRRVEMNTEAFF. In DNA form, the CDR3 reads TGCGCCAGCAGCCGGAGGGTGGAAATGAACACTGAAGCTTTCTTT.

This clone was detected once. The V call is TRBV19, the J call TRBJ1-3, with a tentative D call TRBD1 (5 bases). V was clipped by 5 bases and J by 4 bases, with 9 bases between them. The CDR3 runs to 13 residues. Germline CDR1 LNHDA, CDR2 SQIVND (reference sequence). The DNA for the CDR3 is TGTGCCAGTAGTCTCTGGGGCGGAAACACCATATATTTT. Translating it yields CASSLWGGNTIYF.

The chain links TRBV6-1 to TRBJ1-2, with 7 bases lining up with TRBD1. The J segment lost 4 bases and the V segment lost 3 bases, leaving 5 bases of the junction unmatched. In germline, CDR1 is MNHNS, CDR2 SASEGT. The CDR3 sequence is 14 residues long. CDR3 DNA: TGTGCCAGCAGTGAGACCGGGACAGTCTATGGCTACACCTTC. Translating gives CASSETGTVYGYTF.

This clone was seen only a few times. This sequence joins TRBV7-2 and TRBJ2-5, with 12 positions matching TRBD2. V lost 3 bases, J lost 5 bases, and 4 bases stayed unmatched. CDR3 length: 15 residues. CDR1 is SGHTA, CDR2 FQGNSA, per germline. This chain's CDR3 is CASSFGTSGPETQYF. The CDR3 nucleotides are TGTGCCAGCAGCTTCGGGACTAGCGGGCCGGAGACCCAGTACTTC.

V gene TRBV18 combines with J gene TRBJ2-1; D perhaps matches TRBD1 (5 bases). Germline V CDR1 and CDR2: KGHSH, LQKENI. V was shortened by 0 bases and J by 6 bases, with 15 bases between the two germline ends. The CDR3 is 16 residues long. The CDR3 sequence is CASSPPSRPQGNEQFF. The CDR3 DNA is TGTGCCAGCTCACCACCTAGCAGGCCTCAGGGCAATGAGCAGTTCTTC.